This T cell receptor beta chain was identified during a study of blood T cell repertoires in COVID-19. Data came from immunoSEQ multiplex PCR; TCRdb stores just in-frame clones and leaves some out. The data contain about 240,000 clones, roughly 91% of them singletons. V gave up 6 bases and J gave up 0 bases, with 14 bases separating them. The CDR3 totals 15 residues. Germline assignment: CDR1 MNHEY and CDR2 SVGAGI. Self-reported history from a screening survey and questionnaire set each donor's cohort. Sequenced: PBMCs or T cells enriched from blood (not recorded which). The V call is TRBV6-5, the J call TRBJ1-2; weak D call: TRBD1 (5 bases). This TCR derives from a man aged 35-49 years who had recovered from COVID-19. The CDR3 DNA sequence: TGTGCCAGCAGCCGGCGCGGGGGATCTAACTATGGCTACACCTTC. The encoded protein is CASSRRGGSNYGYTF.